The clone carrying this T cell receptor (beta chain) was picked up one time. What it recognizes is unknown. There are 14 residues in the CDR3. The V end was cut by 0 bases, the J end by 7 bases, with 11 bases between. Per germline, CDR1 SGHKS and CDR2 YYEKEE (reference sequence). The assay was immunoSEQ multiplex PCR, and TCRdb's table has in-frame clones only and misses some. Of over 100,000 clones in the sample, roughly nine tenths were seen once. This entry is derived from a study of T cell responses to AZD1222 COVID-19 vaccine. General study results and limits: At baseline, seropositivity was found in only 6 or 7 AZD1222 recipients. Donors skewed white British and female; clonal diversity was possibly underestimated.

The specimen was peripheral blood, collected on day 0 of AZD1222 vaccination. The sequence was obtained from an adult in good health. J is TRBJ2-1 and V is TRBV5-5; possible D gene TRBD1, 6 bases. DNA for the CDR3: TGTGCCAGCAGCTTGGCCGTGGACAGAAATGAGCAGTTCTTC. It yields the protein CASSLAVDRNEQFF.